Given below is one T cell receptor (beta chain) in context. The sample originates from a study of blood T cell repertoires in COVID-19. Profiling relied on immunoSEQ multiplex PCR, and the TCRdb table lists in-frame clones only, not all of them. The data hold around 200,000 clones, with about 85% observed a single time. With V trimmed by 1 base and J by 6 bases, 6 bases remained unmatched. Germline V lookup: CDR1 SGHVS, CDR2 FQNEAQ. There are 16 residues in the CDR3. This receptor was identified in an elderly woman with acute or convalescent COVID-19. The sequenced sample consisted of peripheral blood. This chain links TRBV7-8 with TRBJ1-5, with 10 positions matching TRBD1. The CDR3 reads CASSLGTGGLTQPQHF. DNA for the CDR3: TGTGCCAGCAGCTTAGGGACAGGGGGTTTAACTCAGCCCCAGCATTTT.